The next 10 T cell receptor beta chains were all read from a single sample in a study of beta chain features in type 1 diabetes. Study-wide results and limits: There was a moderate but significant shortening of TCRB CDR3s in all four CD4+ subsets of Type 1 diabetes patients.

The antigens of these receptors remain unknown. Expressed TCRB transcripts were sequenced, since all the RNA that had been isolated was reverse transcribed. Libraries were prepared by immunoSEQ multiplex PCR; TCRdb keeps only in-frame clonotypes and omits some of them. This table holds roughly 730,000 clones, around 15% found once. Material for sequencing was naive CD4+ T cells from blood. Receptors were obtained from a man in his late teens or twenties with type 1 diabetes.

This clone was counted between two and nine times. The J gene is TRBJ2-3, the V gene TRBV9, with 8 positions matching TRBD2. Germline V gene sequence: CDR1 SGDLS, CDR2 YYNGEE. The CDR3 consists of 15 residues. With V trimmed by 0 bases and J by 5 bases, 5 bases remained unmatched. Here the CDR3 DNA reads TGTGCCAGCAGCGTAGTTTCGGGAGGGGGAGATACGCAGTATTTT. Protein: CASSVVSGGGDTQYF.

The DNA of the CDR3 is TGTGCCAGCAGGGAGAGCACAGATACGCAGTATTTT. Amino acids: CASRESTDTQYF. The chain has TRBV27 and TRBJ2-3; no definite D call. Germline assignment: CDR1 MNHEY and CDR2 SMNVEV (reference sequence). V gave up 6 bases and J gave up 0 bases, with 4 bases separating them. This CDR3 has 12 residues.

This clone was found a few times. The chain recombines TRBV30 with TRBJ1-5; D possibly corresponds to TRBD1 (6 bases). V shed 2 bases and J shed 1 base, with 12 bases lying between them. The CDR3 totals 15 residues. Per the germline V gene, CDR1 is GTSNPN and CDR2 is SVGIG (reference sequence). CDR3 region: CAWSLRGASNQPQHF. CDR3 DNA sequence: TGTGCCTGGAGTTTGAGGGGGGCGAGCAATCAGCCCCAGCATTTT.

This chain connects TRBV7-9 to TRBJ1-1; the match to TRBD1 covers 8 bases. Germline CDR1 is SEHNR and CDR2 is FQNEAQ (reference sequence). Unmatched junction bases numbered 6, after V lost 2 bases and J lost 4 bases. The CDR3 consists of 15 residues. The DNA of the CDR3 is TGTGCCAGCAGCTTACGGGACAGGACGGGCACTGAAGCTTTCTTT. Residues: CASSLRDRTGTEAFF.

This sequence joins TRBV7-3 and TRBJ2-2; a weak D match, TRBD1 (5 bases). The V gene's germline CDR1 is SGHTA and CDR2 FQGTGA. V was shortened by 4 bases and J by 1 base, with 13 bases between the two germline ends. The CDR3 is 16 amino acids. Written as DNA, the CDR3 is TGTGCCAGCAGCTCAACAGGAGCACGGAACACCGGGGAGCTGTTTTTT. This codes for CASSSTGARNTGELFF.

This chain connects TRBV18 to TRBJ2-2, with D hard to call. Germline CDR1 KGHSH, CDR2 LQKENI. This CDR3 is built from 15 residues. Trimming cost V 0 bases and J 2 bases, with 7 bases left between them. This CDR3 is CASSPPVINTGELFF. The CDR3 bases are TGTGCCAGCTCACCACCAGTTATTAACACCGGGGAGCTGTTTTTT. Filled out from reference TRBV18 and TRBJ2-2, the complete variable domain reads NAGVMQNPRHLVRRRGQEARLRCSPMKGHSHVYWYRQLPEEGLKFMVYLQKENIIDESGMPKERFSAEFPKEGPSILRIQQVVRGDSAAYFCASSPPVINTGELFFGEGSRLTVL.

The chain recombines TRBV5-1 with TRBJ1-1; perhaps TRBD1 as D (6 bases). Trimming removed 0 bases from V and 4 bases from J, with 7 bases in between. CDR1 is SGHRS and CDR2 is YFSETQ in the germline V gene. The CDR3 loop spans 13 amino acids. CDR3 loop: CASSLGQATEAFF. CDR3 nucleotide sequence: TGCGCCAGCAGCTTGGGACAGGCCACTGAAGCTTTCTTT.

This clone was seen more than once but under ten times. V and J are TRBV10-3 and TRBJ1-1; 7 bases are shared with TRBD1. The V gene end was trimmed by 5 bases and the J gene end by 0 bases; junction bases not matched to a gene: 9. This CDR3 is 16 amino acids long. CDR1 ENHRY and CDR2 SYGVKD come from the germline V gene. The CDR3 DNA sequence: TGTGCCATCAGTTGGGCAGGGGGATCGATGAACACTGAAGCTTTCTTT. Translation: CAISWAGGSMNTEAFF.

On this clone: Other DNA sequences in this specimen translate into the identical CDR3. The gene calls are TRBV18 and TRBJ1-1; D is unclear. The CDR3 extends over 13 amino acids. Per germline, CDR1 KGHSH and CDR2 LQKENI. V dropped 3 bases and J dropped 3 bases, with 8 bases sitting between them. CDR3 nucleotide sequence: TGTGCCAGCTCACCCCTCGGGGACACTGAAGCTTTCTTT. Translation gives CASSPLGDTEAFF. Drawing the rest from reference TRBV18 and TRBJ1-1, the complete variable domain is NAGVMQNPRHLVRRRGQEARLRCSPMKGHSHVYWYRQLPEEGLKFMVYLQKENIIDESGMPKERFSAEFPKEGPSILRIQQVVRGDSAAYFCASSPLGDTEAFFGQGTRLTVV.

This clone was counted a few times. The rearrangement links TRBV4-1 to TRBJ2-1; 8 bases agree with TRBD1. V gave up 3 bases and J gave up 2 bases; unmatched junction bases: 9. The CDR3 runs to 17 residues. Germline V gene lookup returns CDR1 MGHRA and CDR2 YSYEKL. The CDR3 here is CASSQPGQGLPYNEQFF. The DNA for the CDR3 is TGCGCCAGCAGCCAGCCCGGACAGGGTCTCCCCTACAATGAGCAGTTCTTC.